These 18 T cell receptor beta chains share one sample of origin, sequenced in a study of radiation and T cells in renal cell carcinoma. Time point meaning: blood 2 weeks post-SBRT. Sample treatment: 15 Gy SBRT to primary tumor, nephrectomy 4 weeks later. TCRdb's copy holds only in-frame clones and misses some; the assay was immunoSEQ multiplex PCR. The table lists tens of thousands of clones, about 80% of them singletons. The specimen comprised blood, sampled from a patient whose treatment included radiotherapy and nephrectomy. These receptors came from a woman in her seventies with renal cell carcinoma.

The chain has TRBV7-2 and TRBJ2-1, with D unresolved. Germline loops: CDR1 SGHTA, CDR2 FQGNSA. The CDR3 extends over 16 amino acids. The ends were cut back, 5 bases at V and 8 bases at J, with 22 bases in the middle. For the CDR3, the DNA is TGTGCCAGCAGCGAAAACAGTCTTACCCGACGGGATGAGCAGTTCTTC. This sequence encodes CASSENSLTRRDEQFF.

The chain combines TRBV7-2 with TRBJ2-7; D remains unclear. This CDR3 region has 13 residues. Trimming removed 1 base at V and 3 bases at J, with 7 bases between. Per germline, CDR1 SGHTA and CDR2 FQGNSA. CDR3 nucleotide sequence: TGTGCCAGCAGCTTAGTGGACCACTACGAGCAGTACTTC. It translates to CASSLVDHYEQYF.

The chain is built from TRBV10-3 and TRBJ2-5; TRBD2 is a possible D gene (5 bases). Germline assignment: CDR1 ENHRY and CDR2 SYGVKD. V was trimmed by 0 bases and J by 7 bases, leaving 12 bases between them. The CDR3 totals 14 residues. CDR3 amino acids: CAISESGNPVTQYF. The CDR3 bases are TGTGCCATCAGTGAGTCCGGGAACCCGGTGACCCAGTACTTC.

The V gene is TRBV5-1, the J gene TRBJ2-2; the D is unclear. Trimming removed 0 bases from V and 2 bases from J, with 8 bases in between. Germline V CDR1 and CDR2: SGHRS, YFSETQ. The CDR3 has 15 amino acids. The CDR3 DNA is TGCGCCAGCAGCTTGGGACACGAAAACACCGGGGAGCTGTTTTTT. It yields the protein CASSLGHENTGELFF.

This clone showed up just once. The rearrangement joins TRBV2 to TRBJ2-3; the D call may be TRBD1 or TRBD2 (5 bases each). Trimming took off 7 bases at V and 6 bases at J, with 17 bases between the two ends. This CDR3 spans 14 amino acids. Germline loops: CDR1 SNHLY, CDR2 FYNNEI. The CDR3 loop is CASTLGTAGDTQYF. For the CDR3, the DNA is TGTGCCAGCACCTTAGGGACCGCAGGCGATACGCAGTATTTT.

This clone is labeled as medium-sized (0.01 to 0.1%). The chain recombines TRBV19 with TRBJ1-1; maybe TRBD1 (5 bases). CDR1 is LNHDA and CDR2 is SQIVND in the germline V gene (reference sequence). The CDR3 extends over 15 amino acids. Trimming pared 5 bases from V and 1 base from J, leaving 14 bases between. This CDR3 is CASSSGVFSNTEAFF. The CDR3 nucleotides are TGTGCCAGTAGTTCGGGGGTCTTTTCGAACACTGAAGCTTTCTTT.

This clone has only one observation. This chain connects TRBV27 to TRBJ2-1; 7 nucleotides line up with TRBD2. Looked up from germline, CDR1 is MNHEY and CDR2 is SMNVEV (reference sequence). There are 14 residues in the CDR3. Unmatched junction bases numbered 14, after V lost 10 bases and J lost 8 bases. DNA of the CDR3: TGTGCCACCCGGGACTACGCTCTAAAGCATGAGCAGTTCTTC. Amino acid sequence: CATRDYALKHEQFF.

CDR3 DNA: TGTGCCAGCAGCTTAACTCATGGGACTTCGTCAAGGGCCATATATTTT. Translated: CASSLTHGTSSRAIYF. This chain connects TRBV11-2 to TRBJ1-3, with D perhaps matching TRBD1 (5 bases). Germline CDR1 reads SGHAT; CDR2 reads FQNNGV. Trimming cost V 2 bases and J 11 bases, with 22 bases left between them. CDR3 length equals 16 residues.

This rearrangement joins TRBV19 to TRBJ2-3, with 8 bases aligning to TRBD1. CDR3 length: 14 amino acids. In germline, CDR1 is LNHDA, CDR2 SQIVND (reference sequence). With 4 bases clipped from V and 0 bases from J, the junction kept 0 bases outside the gene matches. CDR3 sequence: CASSRTGSTDTQYF. CDR3 coding DNA: TGTGCCAGTAGTAGGACAGGGAGCACAGATACGCAGTATTTT.

This sequence joins TRBV6-1 and TRBJ2-7, with D possibly TRBD1 on 6 matching bases. This CDR3 has 14 amino acids. V lost 0 bases, J lost 4 bases, and 10 bases lay in between. Germline V gives CDR1 MNHNS, CDR2 SASEGT. CDR3 protein: CASSEASGVYEQYF. The DNA for the CDR3 is TGTGCCAGCAGTGAAGCTTCAGGGGTTTACGAGCAGTACTTC.

This clone was detected a few times. Distinct nucleotide sequences in the sample also encode this CDR3. The V gene is TRBV6-1, the J gene TRBJ1-2; 8 nucleotides agree with TRBD1. V lost 3 bases and J lost 8; bases outside the gene matches: 8. The CDR3 extends over 14 amino acids. The germline V gene has CDR1 MNHNS and CDR2 SASEGT. Here the CDR3 DNA reads TGTGCCAGCAGTGAGTCTGCAGGGGGCGACGGCTACACCTTC. It yields the protein CASSESAGGDGYTF.

This clone has just one count. The chain combines TRBV27 with TRBJ2-1; 8 bases are shared with TRBD2. The CDR3 is made up of 15 amino acids. Germline V gene sequence: CDR1 MNHEY, CDR2 SMNVEV (reference sequence). V dropped 5 bases and J dropped 1; count of bases not matched to a gene: 4. The CDR3 here is CASSREGLSYNEQFF. For the CDR3, the DNA is TGTGCCAGCAGTCGGGAGGGCCTTTCCTACAATGAGCAGTTCTTC.

This rearrangement joins TRBV2 to TRBJ2-3; 7 nucleotides align to TRBD2. Germline-derived CDR1 and CDR2 are SNHLY and FYNNEI. The CDR3 extends over 15 amino acids. The J segment lost 0 bases and the V segment lost 3 bases, leaving 3 bases of the junction unmatched. CDR3 amino acids: CASSEGGLSTDTQYF. CDR3 nucleotide sequence: TGTGCCAGCAGTGAGGGGGGACTAAGCACAGATACGCAGTATTTT.

This clone was counted once. V and J are TRBV4-1 and TRBJ1-6; 9 bases align to TRBD1. The trim removed 4 bases at V and 8 bases at J, leaving 6 bases unmatched. The CDR3 is 15 amino acids. From germline, CDR1 is MGHRA and CDR2 YSYEKL. The CDR3 spells CASSLTGGADSPLHF. CDR3 nucleotide sequence: TGCGCCAGCAGCCTCACAGGGGGCGCGGATTCACCCCTCCACTTT.

The chain combines TRBV4-3 with TRBJ2-3, with D unclear. Germline-derived CDR1 and CDR2 are LGHNA and YSLEER. Trimming took 0 bases from V and 2 from J, leaving 9 bases between them. This CDR3 comprises 15 residues. The DNA of the CDR3 is TGCGCCAGCAGCCAAGATTTCTCCCCCACAGATACGCAGTATTTT. Protein product: CASSQDFSPTDTQYF.

The chain has TRBV27 and TRBJ2-1; D call uncertain. CDR1 is MNHEY, CDR2 SMNVEV, per germline (reference sequence). CDR3 length: 14 amino acids. Between the trimmed V and J ends, which lost 6 bases and 1 base, there was a span of 10 bases. Here the CDR3 reads CASSWSGSYNEQFF. DNA for the CDR3: TGTGCCAGCAGCTGGTCTGGGTCCTACAATGAGCAGTTCTTC.

J is TRBJ2-4 and V is TRBV28; 8 bases match TRBD2. V was clipped by 7 bases and J by 6 bases; unmatched bases: 8. Germline V gene lookup returns CDR1 MDHEN and CDR2 SYDVKM. CDR3 length: 14 residues. CDR3 protein: CASTPGGIRNIQYF. CDR3 sequence (DNA): TGTGCCAGCACTCCGGGAGGGATTCGAAACATTCAGTACTTC.

The chain links TRBV18 to TRBJ1-1, with 9 positions matching TRBD1. This CDR3 region has 14 residues. Trimming at V came to 5 bases and at J to 1 base, leaving 2 bases not matched to a gene. The germline V gene has CDR1 KGHSH and CDR2 LQKENI. CDR3 DNA: TGTGCCAGCTCAGAACAGGGGGCGAACACTGAAGCTTTCTTT. Protein product: CASSEQGANTEAFF.